This record concerns one T cell receptor beta chain sequence. The antigen is undetermined. The source of the sample is a study of T cell repertoires in cytomegalovirus infection. About the research overall: Public TCR beta signature analysis indicated the presence of both CMV infection and matching HLA type. Findings and caveats of the study: In two of eight donors, the top clonotype was HLA-C-restricted CMV-specific. Carriers of CMV and the relevant HLA type were discriminated by public TCR beta frequency.

Using its own MiXCR run on the reads, TCRdb lists one record per CDR3 protein. Here the sample spans some 680,000 distinct CDR3 sequences, 35% being singletons. V was shortened by 5 bases and J by 8 bases, with 18 bases between the two germline ends. The germline V gene encodes CDR1 SGHTA and CDR2 FQGNSA. The CDR3 consists of 14 residues. The receptor comes from a human donor in good health (CMV status not recorded). Some clones in this sample may be carry-over from other donors' samples. The chain recombines TRBV7-2 with TRBJ1-1; D unclear. The sample taken for sequencing was PBMCs. This CDR3 reads CASSRLEDFGEAFF. The CDR3 nucleotides are TGTGCCAGCAGCCGTCTCGAGGATTTTGGGGAAGCTTTCTTT.